This T cell receptor (beta chain) was recorded in a study of immune cell composition in non-small cell lung cancer (TCRdb year 2017). With respect to the entire study: Histologic subtype, mostly lung adenocarcinoma or squamous cell carcinoma, was determined with H&E together with p63, CK5, Napsin A and TTF-1 immunohistochemistry. TCR-beta sequencing from Adaptive Biotechnologies was done on 32 to 35 paired sets of NSCLC tumour and non-adjacent lung specimens and on about two dozen tumour-only specimens. Supplementary cohort #1 consisted of 10 lung adenocarcinoma cases with paired tumour/lung TCR-beta sequencing and with TIL populations generated to assess tumour reactivity. A handful of tumour specimens that had TCR-beta data belonged to rare histological subtypes and were left out of the subtype comparisons. Findings and caveats that apply to the study as a whole: No significant correlation was found between smoking pack-years and tumour TCR-beta clonality. Significantly higher Top 10 clone scores and productive clonality were observed in lung squamous cell carcinoma than in lung adenocarcinoma tumours. Tumour-associated clones >0.5% occurred in nearly half of NSCLC cases: 33% of adenocarcinomas versus approximately 80% of squamous carcinomas. Across around 10 adenocarcinoma cases, TIL tumour reactivity correlated strongly with maximal tumour-associated clone frequency but not with overall clonality. Only ten or so cases were included in the reactivity cohort, and sequence sharing between tumour-reactive clones and the dominant in vivo tumour-associated clones was not shown.

With respect to this clone: The clone's antigen remains unknown. Within one base of it there is no much larger clone, and no base qualities were kept.

A two-step multiplex PCR amplified TCR-beta CDR3 regions from genomic DNA, and the second step of the PCR added Illumina-compatible adaptors. As a commercial immunoSEQ service, TCR-beta immunosequencing was carried out on an Illumina platform. For the original study's pipeline: Two measures summarised the repertoires: productive clonality, and Top 10 Clones, meaning the percentage of T-cell templates coming from the ten most frequent sequences. Productive clonality ranged from 0 to 1, with 1 indicating a monoclonal population. Tumour-associated clones, identified using log10 scatter plots, were defined as sequences that made up at least 0.1% of tumour T-cell templates and were not found in the matched non-adjacent lung. Two-group comparisons used Student's t-tests, stages used ANOVA, and relationships used linear regression, analysed in GraphPad Prism7 and R. As stored in TCRdb, this immuneACCESS dataset retains in-frame rearrangements with V and J assigned. A fraction of the clones does not appear; measured against another copy, unresolved V genes explain less than half of the discrepancy, and the remainder lacks a known reason. V and J calls and clone size are those listed in that table; D and trimming were worked out from the DNA. In this sample the table shows 4,000 or so clones, roughly 77% of which occur a single time. 20% to 25% of the sample lies in the top ten.

The germline V gene supplies CDR1 MGHDK and CDR2 SYGVNS. There are 15 amino acids in the CDR3, from cysteine to phenylalanine inclusive. Only the CDR3 DNA is retained, 45 bases long and in frame from the first base. V is shortened by 2 bases, J by 2 bases, and the region joining them spans 10 bases. Frozen aliquots of unsorted single-cell suspensions were used for genomic DNA extraction with the QIAamp DNA kit. Surgically resected non-small cell lung cancer tissue was used for the tumour samples. Tissues arrived within 2 hours after resection and were immediately processed into single-cell suspensions. Tissue was mechanically dissociated and enzymatically digested with DNase I, collagenase I and hyaluronidase for approximately 32 minutes at 37 °C, then filtered and RBC-lysed.

Sequencing was carried out using lung tumor tissue. The chain uses TRBV25-1 and TRBJ2-1, with TRBD2 perhaps the D gene, on 6 matching bases. This TCR derives from a human donor with non-small cell lung cancer. In nucleotides, the sequence is TGTGCCAGCAGTGAAACTGGCGGGACCTACAATGAGCAGTTCTTC. This sequence encodes CASSETGGTYNEQFF.